Each of the 10 T cell receptor beta chains below was sequenced from the same sample in a study of blood T cell repertoires in COVID-19. The protocol was immunoSEQ multiplex PCR, while the TCRdb copy is restricted to in-frame clones and leaves out a portion. This repertoire shows roughly 380,000 clones, roughly 85% found once; its top ten account for 3.5% to 4%. Sequencing was done on a sample of peripheral blood. The receptors come from a woman between 18 and 29 years old with acute or convalescent COVID-19.

V gene TRBV5-8 combines with J gene TRBJ1-1; a weak D match, TRBD1 (6 bases). This CDR3 is 15 amino acids long. V was shortened by 6 bases and J by 1 base, with 16 bases between the two germline ends. Germline V gives CDR1 SGHTS, CDR2 YDEGEE. DNA for the CDR3: TGTGCCAGCACCCGGAGGGGGGGATCGAACACTGAAGCTTTCTTT. Amino acid sequence: CASTRRGGSNTEAFF.

J is TRBJ1-2 and V is TRBV30, with a weak D call TRBD1 (6 bases). From germline, CDR1 is GTSNPN and CDR2 SVGIG (reference sequence). This CDR3 is 12 amino acids long. Between the trimmed V and J ends, which lost 0 bases and 8 bases, there was a span of 10 bases. For the CDR3, the DNA is TGTGCCTGGAGTGTATCCAGGGGCGGCTACACCTTC. Residues: CAWSVSRGGYTF.

The gene calls are TRBV7-6 and TRBJ1-1; TRBD1 is a possible D gene (5 bases). V was clipped by 2 bases and J by 4 bases, with 29 bases between them. CDR3 size: 20 residues. Germline-derived CDR1 and CDR2 are SGHVS and FNYEAQ. Here the CDR3 DNA reads TGTGCCAGCAGCTTAATTCAGGGTTCAATCCCATATGAGATCCCCACTGAAGCTTTCTTT. Amino acids: CASSLIQGSIPYEIPTEAFF.

Points on this clone: A much larger clone differs from this one at a single base, so this may be a read error. Other DNA sequences in this sample translate to the same CDR3. The chain links TRBV6-5 to TRBJ1-2; 8 bases are shared with TRBD1. CDR3 length: 15 residues. Germline V gene data show CDR1 as MNHEY and CDR2 as SVGAGI. CDR3 DNA: TGTGCCAGCAGTCGCTATCCGACAGGGGACTATGGCTATACCTTC. It encodes CASSRYPTGDYGYTF.

The chain employs TRBV24-1 and TRBJ2-5; D possibly corresponds to TRBD2 (5 bases). Trimming pared 1 base from V and 5 bases from J, leaving 10 bases between. CDR3 size: 14 residues. The germline V gene encodes CDR1 KGHDR and CDR2 SFDVKD. The CDR3 DNA reads as TGTGCCACCAGTGATTTAGAGGGCGGCGAGACCCAGTACTTC. Translated: CATSDLEGGETQYF.

The chain carries TRBV7-9 and TRBJ2-4; 15 nucleotides match TRBD2. The J segment lost 0 bases and the V segment lost 5 bases, leaving 8 bases of the junction unmatched. CDR3 size: 19 residues. Germline loops: CDR1 SEHNR, CDR2 FQNEAQ (reference sequence). CDR3 nucleotide sequence: TGTGCCAGCAGCAAAGGACTAGCGGGAGGGGGGCTAGCCAAAAACATTCAGTACTTC. Its protein is CASSKGLAGGGLAKNIQYF. Looking up the rest from reference TRBV7-9 and TRBJ2-4 gives the full variable domain: DTGVSQNPRHKITKRGQNVTFRCDPISEHNRLYWYRQTLGQGPEFLTYFQNEAQLEKSRLLSDRFSAERPKGSFSTLEIQRTEQGDSAMYLCASSKGLAGGGLAKNIQYFGAGTRLSVL.

The chain combines TRBV7-6 with TRBJ2-7; TRBD2 agrees at 8 bases. The J segment lost 2 bases and the V segment lost 5 bases, leaving 8 bases of the junction unmatched. The CDR3 has 15 amino acids. Germline V gives CDR1 SGHVS, CDR2 FNYEAQ. The CDR3 loop is CASSDKPGLAYEQYF. The CDR3 coding sequence is TGTGCCAGCAGCGATAAGCCGGGACTAGCCTACGAGCAGTACTTC.

The V and J genes are TRBV30 and TRBJ2-2; D is possibly TRBD1 (5 bases). V lost 2 bases, J lost 6 bases, and 16 bases lay in between. The CDR3 has 15 residues. Germline V gene sequence: CDR1 GTSNPN, CDR2 SVGIG (reference sequence). Here the CDR3 DNA reads TGTGCCTGGAGTCAAAAGGGGAATGAGGCCGGGGAGCTGTTTTTT. It is translated as CAWSQKGNEAGELFF.

V is TRBV4-2 and J is TRBJ2-2; 13 bases are a match to TRBD2. Looked up from germline, CDR1 is LGHNA and CDR2 is YNFKEQ. Trimming removed 4 bases from V and 6 bases from J; junction bases left unmatched: 8. This CDR3 contains 17 residues. CDR3 in DNA: TGTGCCAGCAGCCCGAGGGAAGGACTAGCGGGAGCCGGGGAGCTGTTTTTT. Translating it yields CASSPREGLAGAGELFF.

The V and J genes are TRBV10-1 and TRBJ2-1, with D possibly matching TRBD2 (5 bases). CDR1 is WNHNN, CDR2 SYGVQD, per germline (reference sequence). V lost 4 bases and J lost 4, with 8 bases in between. The CDR3 totals 13 residues. This CDR3 reads CASSGTRYNEQFF. In nucleotides, the CDR3 is TGCGCCAGCAGTGGGACTCGTTACAATGAGCAGTTCTTC.